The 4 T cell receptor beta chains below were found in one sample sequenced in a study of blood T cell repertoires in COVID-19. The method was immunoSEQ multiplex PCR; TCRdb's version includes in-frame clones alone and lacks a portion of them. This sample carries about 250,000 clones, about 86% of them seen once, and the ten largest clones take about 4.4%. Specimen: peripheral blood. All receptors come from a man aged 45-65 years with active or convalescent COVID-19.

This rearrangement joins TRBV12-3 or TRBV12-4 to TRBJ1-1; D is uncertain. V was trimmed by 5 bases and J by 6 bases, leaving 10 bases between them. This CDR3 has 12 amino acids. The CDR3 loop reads CASSEGDPEAFF. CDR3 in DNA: TGTGCCAGCAGTGAGGGAGACCCTGAAGCTTTCTTT.

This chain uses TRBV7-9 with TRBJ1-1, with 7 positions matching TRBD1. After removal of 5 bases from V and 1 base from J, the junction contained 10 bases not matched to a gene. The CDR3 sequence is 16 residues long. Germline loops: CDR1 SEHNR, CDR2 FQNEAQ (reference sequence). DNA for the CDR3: TGTGCCAGCAGCCCAATAGGACAGGTACAGAACACTGAAGCTTTCTTT. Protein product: CASSPIGQVQNTEAFF. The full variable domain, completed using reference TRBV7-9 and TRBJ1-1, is DTGVSQNPRHKITKRGQNVTFRCDPISEHNRLYWYRQTLGQGPEFLTYFQNEAQLEKSRLLSDRFSAERPKGSFSTLEIQRTEQGDSAMYLCASSPIGQVQNTEAFFGQGTRLTVV.

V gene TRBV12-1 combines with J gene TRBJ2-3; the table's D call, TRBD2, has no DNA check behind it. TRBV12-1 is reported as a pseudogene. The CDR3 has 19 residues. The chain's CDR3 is CASSCPPEKDGNGVDTQYF. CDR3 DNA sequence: TGTGCCAGCAGCTGCCCCCCAGAGAAAGACGGGAACGGGGTAGATACGCAGTATTTT.

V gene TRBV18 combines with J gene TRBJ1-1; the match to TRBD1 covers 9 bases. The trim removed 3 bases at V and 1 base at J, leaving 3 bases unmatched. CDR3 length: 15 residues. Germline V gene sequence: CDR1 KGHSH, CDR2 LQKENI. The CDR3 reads CASSPKGQGNTEAFF. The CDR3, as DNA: TGTGCCAGCTCACCGAAGGGACAGGGGAACACTGAAGCTTTCTTT.